This T cell receptor beta chain comes out of a study of OX40 agonist ivuxolimab in advanced cancers. As for the study in general: Patients received ivuxolimab, an intravenous treatment, every 2 weeks at 0.01 to 10 mg/kg.

The table came from immunoSEQ multiplex PCR; TCRdb's copy has only in-frame clones and leaves some out. The sample lists 65,000 to 90,000 clones, about 90% occurring once. The CDR3 spans 14 residues. Germline V gene lookup returns CDR1 MNHEY and CDR2 SMNVEV (reference sequence). V was shortened by 0 bases and J by 2 bases, with 8 bases between the two germline ends. On cycle 4 day 1 and cycle 7 day 1, as well as at baseline, blood was sampled. V gene TRBV27 combines with J gene TRBJ2-7, with D hard to call. This TCR was sampled from an adult with an advanced solid tumor such as melanoma, head and neck, liver or kidney cancer. The sample consisted of CD4+ or CD8+ T cells sorted from blood, taken in a trial of the OX40 agonist ivuxolimab. The CDR3 nucleotides read TGTGCCAGCAGTTTATCGTCTGGGACCTACGAGCAGTACTTC. Its translation: CASSLSSGTYEQYF.